Reported below is one TCR beta chain. Its antigen remains unknown. Treatment noted: around 19 received Ad26.COV2.S at low or high dose, single or two shots; five or six received placebo; per-sample allocation not given. Vaccine and placebo recipients were sampled on day 63 after the first injection. The study used a vaccine consisting of an Ad26 vector that expressed Wuhan-strain SARS-CoV-2 spike. Produced via immunoSEQ multiplex PCR; TCRdb's table is partial and in-frame only. This table holds 350,000 to 450,000 clones, about 80% found once. This entry comes from a study of Ad26.COV2.S vaccination and SARS-CoV-2 variants. Whole-study context: The donor was enrolled in the Ad26.COV2.S arm of the COV1001 trial. Intramuscular Ad26.COV2.S doses were given once or twice, 56 days apart.

Study results and limitations: Vaccinees and placebo recipients showed similar non-spike TCR breadth.

The material sequenced was peripheral blood, taken in a trial of Ad26.COV2.S vaccine versus placebo. This sequence was found in a person aged 18-65 years who received the Ad26.COV2.S COVID-19 vaccine or a placebo.

The CDR3 nucleotides are TGTGCCAGCAGTTATTTCAGGGCCTCAAGCTCCTACGAGCAGTACTTC. The encoded protein is CASSYFRASSSYEQYF. The chain uses TRBV6-5 and TRBJ2-7, with D perhaps TRBD1 (5 bases). The germline V gene has CDR1 MNHEY and CDR2 SVGAGI. CDR3 length: 16 amino acids. V was trimmed by 3 bases and J by 0 bases, leaving 15 bases between them.